The entry below gives a single T cell receptor (beta chain) sequence along with its context. Single cDNA molecules in the library carried unique molecular identifiers attached during preparation. TCRdb itself ran the RACE reads through MiXCR, one entry per CDR3 protein. This table holds about 26,000 distinct CDR3 sequences, 9.4% found once. The record originates from a study of human T cells and chemical hapten exposure. Time point reported: patch test 2, 6 weeks after DPC sensitization. Treatment here: therapeutic diphenylcyclopropenone sensitization with weekly scalp DPC. The source is a man aged 30 to 45 with alopecia areata. Some clones in this sample may be carry-over from other donors' samples. The input for sequencing was whole blood, taken in connection with sensitization to the hapten diphenylcyclopropenone (DPC).

The CDR3 DNA reads TGTGCCAGCAGTCTTCAAATCGAAGAGACCCAGTACTTC. Encoded protein: CASSLQIEETQYF. The genes are TRBV12-3 or TRBV12-4 and TRBJ2-5; D gene unclear. Trimming pared 5 bases from V and 3 bases from J, leaving 10 bases between. The CDR3 has 13 amino acids.